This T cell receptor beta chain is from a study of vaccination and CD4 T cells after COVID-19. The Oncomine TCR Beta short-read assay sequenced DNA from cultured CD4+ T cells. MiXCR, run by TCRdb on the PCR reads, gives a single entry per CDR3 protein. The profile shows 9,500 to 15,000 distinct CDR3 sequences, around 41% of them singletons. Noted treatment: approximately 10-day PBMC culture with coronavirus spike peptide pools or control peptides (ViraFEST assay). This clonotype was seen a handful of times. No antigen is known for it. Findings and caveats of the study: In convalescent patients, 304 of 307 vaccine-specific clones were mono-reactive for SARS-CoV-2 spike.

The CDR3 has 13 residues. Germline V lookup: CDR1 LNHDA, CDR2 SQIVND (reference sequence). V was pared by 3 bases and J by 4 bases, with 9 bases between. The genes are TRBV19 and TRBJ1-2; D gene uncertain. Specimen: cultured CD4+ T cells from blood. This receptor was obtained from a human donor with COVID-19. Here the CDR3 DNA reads TGTGCCAGTAGTATTAAAGGGAGCTATGGCTACACCTTC. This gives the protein CASSIKGSYGYTF.